What follows are 9 T cell receptor beta chains derived from one specimen sequenced in a study of T-cell reconstitution after alpha-beta-depleted transplantation in children. A TCRbeta library incorporating unique molecular identifiers was prepared. TCRdb independently ran MiXCR on the PCR reads; one entry per CDR3 protein. The sample lists some 350,000 distinct CDR3 sequences, 15% to 20% occurring once. The sample consisted of PBMCs, mostly from graft donor cells, taken 360 days after TCRalphabeta/CD19-depleted stem cell transplant. All receptors come from a male patient between 2 and 10 years old who had a stem cell transplant for acute lymphoblastic leukemia, so the T cells may come from the graft donor.

This clonotype was observed a few times. This chain links TRBV11-2 with TRBJ2-7; TRBD2 agrees at 11 bases. The CDR3 loop spans 17 amino acids. The ends lost 1 base at V and 5 bases at J; junction bases unmatched: 10. Germline V lookup: CDR1 SGHAT, CDR2 FQNNGV. Here the CDR3 DNA reads TGTGCCAGCAGCTTAGGACTAGCGGGATACCCTCCCCACGAGCAGTACTTC. It yields the protein CASSLGLAGYPPHEQYF.

Comment on this clonotype: One end of the junction varies from germline; a read error may be responsible. The chain has TRBV14 and TRBJ2-1; TRBD2 matches at 14 bases. Germline loops: CDR1 SGHDN, CDR2 FVKESK. The CDR3 runs to 18 residues. The CDR3 coding sequence is TGTGCCAGCAGCCGGACTAGCGGGAGGCCCAGCTCCTGCAATGAGCAGTTCTTC. Protein: CASSRTSGRPSSCNEQFF.

V is TRBV7-2 and J is TRBJ1-5; D may be TRBD1 (5 bases). The ends were cut back, 1 base at V and 0 bases at J, with 13 bases in the middle. The CDR3 contains 17 residues. CDR1 is SGHTA, CDR2 FQGNSA, per germline. CDR3 amino acids: CASSLVGGAYSNQPQHF. CDR3 DNA sequence: TGTGCCAGCAGCTTAGTGGGCGGGGCCTATAGCAATCAGCCCCAGCATTTT.

This clonotype showed up many times. The chain combines TRBV10-3 with TRBJ2-7; 9 nucleotides line up with TRBD1. The CDR3 has 13 residues. CDR1 and CDR2 (germline): ENHRY, SYGVKD. V trimming: 7 bases; J trimming: 6 bases; junction bases outside the gene matches: 7. The CDR3 sequence: CAITSDRGGEQYF. CDR3 DNA: TGTGCCATCACCTCTGACAGGGGGGGCGAGCAGTACTTC.

V is TRBV4-3 and J is TRBJ2-1, with a tentative D call TRBD2 (6 bases). CDR1 is LGHNA, CDR2 YSLEER, per germline. Trimming pared 1 base from V and 6 bases from J, leaving 13 bases between. CDR3 length: 15 residues. The CDR3 bases are TGCGCCAGCAGCCAAGGACATGGCGGGACCAATGAGCAGTTCTTC. It specifies CASSQGHGGTNEQFF.

V gene TRBV29-1 combines with J gene TRBJ2-1; 7 bases are a match to TRBD2. The CDR3 loop spans 14 amino acids. J was trimmed by 1 base and V by 4 bases; bases with no gene match: 4. CDR1 is SQVTM and CDR2 is ANQGSEA in the germline V gene. The CDR3 DNA reads as TGCAGCGTTGGGTATAGCGGGTCCTACAATGAGCAGTTCTTC. Translation gives CSVGYSGSYNEQFF.

The rearrangement uses TRBV20-1 and TRBJ2-1, with 13 bases lining up with TRBD2. J gave up 12 bases and V 1 base, and 3 bases lay outside the gene matches. The CDR3 extends over 13 amino acids. The germline V gene encodes CDR1 DFQATT and CDR2 SNEGSKA (reference sequence). CDR3 bases: TGCAGTGCTAGAGCGGGACTAGCGGGATCGCAGTTCTTC. Amino acids: CSARAGLAGSQFF.

The chain couples TRBV12-3 or TRBV12-4 to TRBJ2-7; D gene unclear. Deletions cut 3 bases from V and 0 bases from J, with 12 bases between. The CDR3 covers 15 residues. The CDR3 spells CASSFLGGLSYEQYF. CDR3 nucleotides: TGTGCCAGCAGTTTTCTGGGCGGCCTCTCCTACGAGCAGTACTTC.

This clonotype was detected a few times. The chain joins TRBV6-1 to TRBJ2-7, with 13 bases aligning to TRBD2. Germline V lookup: CDR1 MNHNS, CDR2 SASEGT. The J segment lost 2 bases and the V segment lost 8 bases, leaving 6 bases of the junction unmatched. CDR3 size: 15 residues. CDR3 nucleotide sequence: TGTGCCAGCGGGACTAGCGGGATTGGGGCCTACGAGCAGTACTTC. The encoded protein is CASGTSGIGAYEQYF.